The rows below give T cell receptor beta chains drawn from one sample of a study of a mutant IDH1 vaccine in newly diagnosed glioma. Profiled with immunoSEQ multiplex PCR; TCRdb holds only in-frame clones, not every one. The sample includes 45,000 to 55,000 clones, less than 85% seen only once; the top ten take 3.5% to 4.5%. Their antigens are not known. The sample here was PBMCs, taken from a glioma patient whose treatment included an IDH1 peptide vaccine. The receptor set was obtained from a woman between 25 and 40 years old with glioma. Some clones in this sample may be carry-over from other donors' samples. Each CDR3 is given with its conserved first and last residue. A D gene is named only where the DNA matches it firmly. Only part of the rows carry a size: once, few, many, or a class if the clone is expanded.

size,D,V,J,CDR3,DNA
NA,NA,TRBV11-3,TRBJ2-2,CASSLAIAGELFF,TGTGCCAGCAGCCTAGCGATTGCCGGGGAGCTGTTTTTT
once,NA,TRBV30,TRBJ1-1,CAWSVGWQDPNTEAFF,TGTGCCTGGAGTGTAGGTTGGCAGGACCCGAACACTGAAGCTTTCTTT
few,NA,TRBV6-6,TRBJ1-3,CASSAGSWDTIYF,TGTGCCAGCAGCGCCGGTAGCTGGGACACCATATATTTT
NA,TRBD1,TRBV5-6,TRBJ2-1,CASLRDRAGSNEQFF,TGTGCCAGCTTAAGGGACAGGGCTGGCTCCAATGAGCAGTTCTTC
NA,NA,TRBV19,TRBJ1-5,CASSMKQGFNQPQHF,TGTGCCAGTAGTATGAAACAGGGTTTCAATCAGCCCCAGCATTTT
few,NA,TRBV6-5,TRBJ2-1,CATRGAFEQFF,TGTGCCACCAGAGGGGCATTTGAGCAGTTCTTC
NA,TRBD1,TRBV6-5,TRBJ2-7,CASSYSTGAPYEQYF,TGTGCCAGCAGTTACTCTACAGGGGCGCCCTACGAGCAGTACTTC
NA,TRBD2,TRBV7-8,TRBJ2-7,CASSRLAGEQYF,TGTGCCAGCAGCAGACTAGCGGGGGAGCAGTACTTC
NA,NA,TRBV2,TRBJ2-7,CASIGDWLGEQYF,TGTGCCAGCATTGGGGACTGGTTGGGCGAGCAGTACTTC
NA,NA,TRBV6-5,TRBJ1-1,CTSSLEDRGTTEAFF,TGTACCAGCAGTTTAGAGGACAGAGGAACCACTGAAGCTTTCTTT
NA,TRBD2,TRBV2,TRBJ2-5,CASSASGSTGETQYF,TGTGCCAGCAGTGCTAGCGGGAGTACGGGAGAGACCCAGTACTTC
NA,NA,TRBV7-9,TRBJ2-7,CASSLELGQSTYEQYF,TGTGCCAGCAGCTTAGAACTCGGTCAGTCTACCTACGAGCAGTACTTC
NA,NA,TRBV6-1,TRBJ1-3,CASSEGTGFSGNTIYF,TGTGCCAGCAGTGAGGGTACAGGATTCTCTGGAAACACCATATATTTT
NA,NA,TRBV19,TRBJ1-1,CASSIGNTEAFF,TGTGCCAGTAGTATAGGGAACACTGAAGCTTTCTTT
NA,NA,TRBV7-8,TRBJ1-2,CASSSQSLDSPAGYTF,TGTGCCAGCAGCTCCCAATCTCTTGACAGTCCGGCTGGCTACACCTTC
NA,TRBD1,TRBV18,TRBJ2-7,CASSPPSRGNFYEQYF,TGTGCCAGCTCACCACCGTCCAGGGGGAATTTCTACGAGCAGTACTTC
NA,TRBD1,TRBV9,TRBJ2-6,CASSRTGELSGANVLTF,TGTGCCAGCAGCCGGACAGGGGAACTCTCTGGGGCCAACGTCCTGACTTTC
NA,NA,TRBV5-6,TRBJ1-2,CASSKDSYGYTF,TGTGCCAGCAGCAAGGACAGCTATGGCTACACCTTC
NA,NA,TRBV6-6,TRBJ1-1,CASRPGTPGEAFF,TGTGCCAGCAGGCCCGGGACGCCCGGTGAAGCTTTCTTT
NA,NA,TRBV4-1,TRBJ1-1,CASSGGVGAGTEAFF,TGCGCCAGCAGCGGTGGGGTGGGGGCAGGGACTGAAGCTTTCTTT
NA,TRBD2,TRBV10-3,TRBJ2-1,CAISFSGDNEQFF,TGTGCCATCAGCTTTAGCGGGGACAATGAGCAGTTCTTC
NA,NA,TRBV2,TRBJ1-1,CASSADTWEAFF,TGTGCCAGCAGCGCGGACACGTGGGAAGCTTTCTTT
NA,TRBD2,TRBV2,TRBJ2-5,CASSGVAGEQETQYF,TGTGCCAGCAGTGGGGTAGCGGGAGAGCAAGAGACCCAGTACTTC
NA,TRBD1,TRBV2,TRBJ2-5,CASAPTGSGETQYF,TGTGCCAGCGCCCCGACAGGGTCGGGAGAGACCCAGTACTTC
NA,TRBD1,TRBV10-2,TRBJ1-1,CASGDRGGNTEAFF,TGCGCCAGCGGGGACAGGGGGGGAAACACTGAAGCTTTCTTT
NA,TRBD1,TRBV2,TRBJ1-1,CASRYRGLMNTEAFF,TGTGCCAGCAGGTACAGGGGACTCATGAACACTGAAGCTTTCTTT
NA,NA,TRBV10-3,TRBJ2-3,CASQRDSDTDTQYF,TGTGCCAGCCAACGGGACTCCGACACAGATACGCAGTATTTT
NA,NA,TRBV6-6,TRBJ2-7,CASSPWTGLSYEQYF,TGTGCCAGCAGTCCCTGGACGGGCCTCTCCTACGAGCAGTACTTC